This record covers a single TCR beta chain. The table came from immunoSEQ multiplex PCR; TCRdb's copy has only in-frame clones and leaves some out. Here the sample spans around 110,000 clones, 84% being singletons. This record belongs to a study of T cell responses to AZD1222 COVID-19 vaccine. Germline lookup yields CDR1 SGHTA and CDR2 FQGTGA. The CDR3 runs 14 residues. V shed 5 bases and J 4 bases; nucleotides not matched to a gene: 4. The TCR comes from an adult in good health. The V gene is TRBV7-3, the J gene TRBJ1-1; 10 bases match TRBD1. This specimen consisted of peripheral blood, obtained on day 0 of AZD1222 vaccination. In nucleotides, the CDR3 is TGTGCCAGCAGCGAGAGGACAGGGGGCACTGAAGCTTTCTTT. It encodes CASSERTGGTEAFF.